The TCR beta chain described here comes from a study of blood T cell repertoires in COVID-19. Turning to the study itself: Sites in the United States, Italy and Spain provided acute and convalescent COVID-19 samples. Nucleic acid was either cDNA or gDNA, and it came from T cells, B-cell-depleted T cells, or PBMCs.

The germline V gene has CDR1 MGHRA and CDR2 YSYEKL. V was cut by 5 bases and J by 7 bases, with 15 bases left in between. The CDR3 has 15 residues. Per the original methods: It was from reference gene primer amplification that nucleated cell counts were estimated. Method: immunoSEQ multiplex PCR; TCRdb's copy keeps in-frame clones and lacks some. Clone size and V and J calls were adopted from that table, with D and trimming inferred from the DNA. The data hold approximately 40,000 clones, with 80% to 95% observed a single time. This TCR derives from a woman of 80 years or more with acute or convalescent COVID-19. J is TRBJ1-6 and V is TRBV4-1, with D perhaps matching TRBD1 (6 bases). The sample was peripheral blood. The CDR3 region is CASSNRQATNSPLHF. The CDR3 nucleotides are TGCGCCAGCAGCAACCGACAGGCGACAAATTCACCCCTCCACTTT.